What follows are 26 T cell receptor beta chains derived from one specimen sequenced in a study of cytomegalovirus exposure and HLA in healthy donors. Sequencing used immunoSEQ multiplex PCR; TCRdb keeps in-frame clones, though not all of them. The table shows over 150,000 clones, with around 92% occurring only once. Sequencing input: PBMCs. The origin of the receptors is a man between 18 and 29 years old in good health and CMV-seropositive.

This clone came up once. The chain uses TRBV7-8 and TRBJ2-7, with 10 nucleotides matching TRBD1. CDR1 is SGHVS and CDR2 is FQNEAQ in the germline V gene. The length of the CDR3 is 13 residues. J gave up 5 bases and V 5 bases, and 3 bases lay outside the gene matches. The CDR3 spells CASSLGTGDEQYF. Written as DNA, the CDR3 is TGTGCCAGCAGCCTTGGGACAGGGGACGAGCAGTACTTC.

This chain connects TRBV30 to TRBJ2-1, with TRBD2 matching 7 bases. Germline V gene data show CDR1 as GTSNPN and CDR2 as SVGIG (reference sequence). The V and J ends lost 0 bases and 7 bases, in that order; junction bases with no gene match: 3. CDR3 size: 13 residues. CDR3 residues: CAWSVTSVNEQFF. The CDR3 nucleotides are TGTGCCTGGAGTGTAACTAGCGTGAATGAGCAGTTCTTC.

Comment on this clone: At one of its ends the junction is not consistent with the germline gene, which may arise from a read error. The V call is TRBV6-5, the J call TRBJ2-5; D is ambiguous. Germline CDR1 MNHEY, CDR2 SVGAGI. The CDR3 has 14 amino acids. CDR3 nucleotides: TGTGCCAGCAGTAGACTCCAACCCCAAGGGACCCAGTACTTC. It codes for CASSRLQPQGTQYF.

Worth noting for this clone: Mismatch with germline at one junction end may stem from a read error. This rearrangement joins TRBV5-1 to TRBJ2-2; 11 bases agree with TRBD2. This CDR3 has 16 residues. The germline CDR1 and CDR2 sequences are SGHRS and YFSETQ. CDR3 sequence reads: CASSLETSGNAGELFF. CDR3 nucleotide sequence: TGCGCCAGCAGCTTGGAGACTAGCGGGAACGCCGGGGAGCTGTTTTTT.

The chain couples TRBV9 to TRBJ2-1; TRBD2 agrees at 9 bases. The ends lost 0 bases at V and 8 bases at J; junction bases unmatched: 6. The CDR3 runs 15 residues. Germline values: CDR1 SGDLS, CDR2 YYNGEE. The CDR3 DNA sequence: TGTGCCAGCAGCGTAGATAGCGGGAGAAAATATGAGCAGTTCTTC. Its translation: CASSVDSGRKYEQFF.

The rearrangement joins TRBV6-5 to TRBJ2-5; the match to TRBD1 covers 9 bases. The J call is in doubt because the DNA end fits TRBJ2-7 better. Germline CDR1 and CDR2: MNHEY and SVGAGI. The CDR3 runs to 16 residues. This CDR3 reads CASSYSMRQGVSEQYF. Here the CDR3 DNA reads TGTGCCAGCAGTTACTCGATGAGACAGGGGGTGAGCGAGCAGTACTTC.

This clone was detected once. This chain joins TRBV6-5 and TRBJ1-1; D perhaps matches TRBD1 (5 bases). The V end was cut by 2 bases, the J end by 8 bases, with 15 bases between. The CDR3 covers 14 residues. Germline lookup yields CDR1 MNHEY and CDR2 SVGAGI. This chain's CDR3 is CASSYTNTGIEAFF. The CDR3 region has the DNA TGTGCCAGCAGTTACACCAATACAGGAATAGAAGCTTTCTTT.

This clone was observed once. The chain couples TRBV30 to TRBJ2-5, with unresolved D. The ends were cut back, 5 bases at V and 5 bases at J, with 6 bases in the middle. This CDR3 region has 10 residues. Germline CDR1 reads GTSNPN; CDR2 reads SVGIG (reference sequence). The DNA for the CDR3 is TGTGCCTGGCAGAGGGAGACCCAGTACTTC. Residues: CAWQRETQYF.

The genes are TRBV30 and TRBJ2-7; D is undetermined. There are 14 residues in the CDR3. Between the trimmed V and J ends, which lost 0 bases and 0 bases, there was a span of 9 bases. CDR1 and CDR2 from the germline V gene are GTSNPN and SVGIG (reference sequence). The CDR3 here is CAWSVTSSSYEQYF. As DNA, the CDR3 is TGTGCCTGGAGTGTAACATCCAGCTCCTACGAGCAGTACTTC.

V and J are TRBV5-6 and TRBJ2-2; TRBD1 might be the D (6 bases). The CDR3 spans 13 residues. CDR1 is SGHDT, CDR2 YYEEEE, per germline. Trimming stripped 6 bases from V and 7 bases from J, with 13 bases between. CDR3 region: CASILQGIGELFF. CDR3 DNA: TGTGCCAGCATCCTACAGGGAATCGGGGAGCTGTTTTTT.

V gene TRBV10-3 combines with J gene TRBJ2-3; 7 nucleotides align to TRBD1. CDR3 size: 16 residues. Trimming cost V 0 bases and J 0 bases; bases outside gene matches: 3. Germline V gives CDR1 ENHRY, CDR2 SYGVKD. The CDR3 DNA is TGTGCCATCAGTGAGTCCACAGGGGTCAGCACAGATACGCAGTATTTT. Amino acids: CAISESTGVSTDTQYF.

The genes are TRBV6-5 and TRBJ2-2; 7 bases match TRBD2. The CDR3 is made up of 13 amino acids. Per germline, CDR1 MNHEY and CDR2 SVGAGI. V trimming: 2 bases; J trimming: 7 bases; junction bases outside the gene matches: 1. The CDR3 sequence is CASSYRGVGELFF. Here the CDR3 DNA reads TGTGCCAGCAGTTACCGGGGGGTCGGGGAGCTGTTTTTT.

CDR3 region: CASSSRGGPTNEKLFF. As DNA, the CDR3 is TGTGCCAGCAGCTCACGGGGGGGGCCAACTAATGAAAAACTGTTTTTT. The chain couples TRBV27 to TRBJ1-4; weak D call: TRBD1 (6 bases). The germline gives CDR1 MNHEY, CDR2 SMNVEV (reference sequence). Trimming cost V 6 bases and J 0 bases, with 14 bases left between them. CDR3 size: 16 residues. Drawing the rest from reference TRBV27 and TRBJ1-4, the complete variable domain is EAQVTQNPRYLITVTGKKLTVTCSQNMNHEYMSWYRQDPGLGLRQIYYSMNVEVTDKGDVPEGYKVSRKEKRNFPLILESPSPNQTSLYFCASSSRGGPTNEKLFFGSGTQLSVL.

The genes are TRBV5-1 and TRBJ2-5; 10 bases are a match to TRBD2. With 1 base clipped from V and 4 bases from J, the junction kept 1 base outside the gene matches. Germline V gives CDR1 SGHRS, CDR2 YFSETQ. There are 14 residues in the CDR3. The CDR3 loop is CASSLPSGRETQYF. The CDR3 nucleotides are TGCGCCAGCAGCTTGCCTAGCGGGAGAGAGACCCAGTACTTC.

J is TRBJ2-5 and V is TRBV28; 12 bases agree with TRBD2. In germline, CDR1 is MDHEN, CDR2 SYDVKM. This CDR3 contains 17 residues. J was trimmed by 1 base and V by 6 bases; bases with no gene match: 9. CDR3 nucleotide sequence: TGTGCCAGCAGAACCCGCGGACTAGCGGGACTCCAAGAGACCCAGTACTTC. Encoded protein: CASRTRGLAGLQETQYF.

This sequence joins TRBV10-3 and TRBJ2-1; D is ambiguous. Germline assignment: CDR1 ENHRY and CDR2 SYGVKD. The CDR3 runs 14 residues. The V end was cut by 1 base, the J end by 0 bases, with 4 bases between. CDR3 sequence reads: CAISEWSSYNEQFF. The CDR3 nucleotides read TGTGCCATCAGTGAGTGGAGCTCCTACAATGAGCAGTTCTTC.

The V call is TRBV29-1, the J call TRBJ2-5; TRBD2 aligns across 7 bases. The CDR3 sequence is 14 residues long. The V and J ends lost 3 bases and 1 base, in that order; junction bases with no gene match: 5. Germline V gene data show CDR1 as SQVTM and CDR2 as ANQGSEA. CDR3 amino acids: CSVELAGRQETQYF. In DNA form, the CDR3 reads TGCAGCGTTGAGTTAGCGGGTCGCCAAGAGACCCAGTACTTC.

The chain uses TRBV14 and TRBJ1-1, with D unresolved. The CDR3 length is 13 residues. The germline V and J ends were trimmed by 5 bases and 2 bases, with 9 bases remaining between them. Germline V lookup: CDR1 SGHDN, CDR2 FVKESK. The chain's CDR3 is CASSTGFNTEAFF. In DNA, the CDR3 is TGTGCCAGCAGCACGGGGTTTAACACTGAAGCTTTCTTT.

V gene TRBV13 combines with J gene TRBJ2-7; TRBD1 matches at 10 bases. With V trimmed by 2 bases and J by 7 bases, 11 bases remained unmatched. Germline loops: CDR1 PRHDT, CDR2 FYEKMQ (reference sequence). This CDR3 is built from 16 residues. This chain's CDR3 is CASSLRRGQGGREQYF. The CDR3 DNA follows: TGTGCCAGCAGCTTAAGACGTGGACAGGGGGGACGAGAGCAGTACTTC.

This chain connects TRBV27 to TRBJ2-7; D is unresolved. This CDR3 spans 15 amino acids. Germline V CDR1 and CDR2: MNHEY, SMNVEV (reference sequence). V gave up 3 bases and J gave up 0 bases, with 12 bases separating them. CDR3 in amino acids: CASSFGRPSSYEQYF. As DNA, the CDR3 is TGTGCCAGCAGTTTTGGCAGGCCGAGCTCCTACGAGCAGTACTTC.

V gene TRBV19 combines with J gene TRBJ1-1, with D perhaps matching TRBD1 (6 bases). CDR1 and CDR2 (germline): LNHDA, SQIVND (reference sequence). The ends were cut back, 7 bases at V and 10 bases at J, with 13 bases in the middle. The CDR3 loop spans 11 amino acids. The CDR3 loop is CASIRGTRAFF. The CDR3 nucleotides read TGTGCCAGTATTAGGGGGACAAGAGCTTTCTTT. The full variable domain, rest sourced from reference TRBV19 and TRBJ1-1, is DGGITQSPKYLFRKEGQNVTLSCEQNLNHDAMYWYRQDPGQGLRLIYYSQIVNDFQKGDIAEGYSVSREKKESFPLTVTSAQKNPTAFYLCASIRGTRAFFGQGTRLTVV.

This chain links TRBV11-3 with TRBJ2-5; D is possibly TRBD2 (7 bases). Deletions cut 6 bases from V and 5 bases from J, with 13 bases between. The germline V gene encodes CDR1 SGHNT and CDR2 YENEEA. This CDR3 spans 13 amino acids. The CDR3 spells CASSQRGGETQYF. The CDR3 region has the DNA TGTGCCAGCAGTCAAAGGGGGGGGGAGACCCAGTACTTC.

The chain joins TRBV29-1 to TRBJ1-4, with a tentative D call TRBD1 (6 bases). V shed 5 bases and J shed 5 bases, with 15 bases lying between them. The CDR3 contains 14 residues. The V gene's germline CDR1 is SQVTM and CDR2 ANQGSEA. The CDR3: CSVLWGHNNEKLFF. CDR3 nucleotide sequence: TGCAGCGTTCTCTGGGGGCATAACAATGAAAAACTGTTTTTT.

This clone was found once. The rearrangement links TRBV7-9 to TRBJ2-3; weak D call: TRBD1 (5 bases). The CDR3 runs to 14 residues. Per the germline V gene, CDR1 is SEHNR and CDR2 is FQNEAQ (reference sequence). The V and J ends lost 0 bases and 8 bases respectively, with 12 bases between them. This CDR3 reads CASSLASNRTTQYF. The CDR3, as DNA: TGTGCCAGCAGCTTAGCGAGCAACAGGACTACGCAGTATTTT.

V is TRBV7-8 and J is TRBJ2-2, with 15 bases that match TRBD2. This CDR3 contains 19 residues. In germline, CDR1 is SGHVS, CDR2 FQNEAQ. The trim removed 3 bases at V and 0 bases at J, leaving 5 bases unmatched. The CDR3 nucleotides read TGTGCCAGCAGCTTGTGGGGGACTAGCGGGAGGCCGAACACCGGGGAGCTGTTTTTT. Its protein is CASSLWGTSGRPNTGELFF. Based on the CDR3 plus reference TRBV7-8 and TRBJ2-2, the full variable domain is GAGVSQSPRYKVAKRGQDVALRCDPISGHVSLFWYQQALGQGPEFLTYFQNEAQLDKSGLPSDRFFAERPEGSVSTLKIQRTQQEDSAVYLCASSLWGTSGRPNTGELFFGEGSRLTVL.

V usage is TRBV21-1 and J usage is TRBJ2-7; the listed D gene, TRBD1, was not tested against the DNA. TRBV21-1 has pseudogene status. The CDR3 runs 14 residues. The CDR3 nucleotides are TGTGCCAGCAGCAAAGGCCGGGACAGCTACGAGCAGTACTTC. It translates to CASSKGRDSYEQYF.